The subject of this entry is one TCR beta chain. This sample was taken from a study of PD-L1 blockade in urothelial cancer. The repertoire was sequenced with immunoSEQ multiplex PCR; TCRdb's copy has only in-frame clones and lacks some. Among 20,000 to 25,000 clones listed, around nine tenths were seen once. CDR1 and CDR2 (germline): MNHNY, SVGAGI (reference sequence). The CDR3 contains 13 residues. V was shortened by 8 bases and J by 8 bases, with 15 bases between the two germline ends. Documented time point: peripheral blood 6 weeks after treatment start. The source is a woman aged 60-75 years with urothelial cancer. Sequenced here: PBMCs, sampled around atezolizumab (anti-PD-L1) treatment. The chain combines TRBV6-6 with TRBJ1-4; D gene unclear. The CDR3 loop is CASAAGSKEKLFF. In DNA, the CDR3 is TGTGCCAGCGCAGCCGGGAGTAAGGAAAAACTGTTTTTT.